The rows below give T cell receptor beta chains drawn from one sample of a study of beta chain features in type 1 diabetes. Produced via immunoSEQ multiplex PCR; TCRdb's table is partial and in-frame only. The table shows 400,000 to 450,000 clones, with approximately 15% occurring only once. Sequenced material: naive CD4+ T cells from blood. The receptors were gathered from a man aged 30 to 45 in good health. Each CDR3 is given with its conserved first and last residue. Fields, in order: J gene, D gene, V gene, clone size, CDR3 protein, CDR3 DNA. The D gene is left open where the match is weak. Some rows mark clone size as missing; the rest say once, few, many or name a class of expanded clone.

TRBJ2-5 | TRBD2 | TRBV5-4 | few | CASSLGSGSSERETQYF | TGTGCCAGCAGCTTGGGAAGCGGGAGTTCCGAGCGAGAGACCCAGTACTTC
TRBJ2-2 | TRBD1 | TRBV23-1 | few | CASSQTPGQGLWIELNTGELFF | TGCGCCAGCAGTCAGACGCCGGGACAGGGTCTGTGGATAGAGCTGAACACCGGGGAGCTGTTTTTT
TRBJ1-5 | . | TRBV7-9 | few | CASSLAGSNQPQHF | TGTGCCAGCAGCTTAGCAGGGTCCAATCAGCCCCAGCATTTT
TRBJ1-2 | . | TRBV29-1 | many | CSVETGSGYTF | TGCAGCGTTGAGACAGGATCTGGCTACACCTTC
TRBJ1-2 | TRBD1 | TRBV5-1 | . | CASSSTRDRGYGYTF | TGCGCCAGCAGCTCAACCAGGGACAGGGGCTATGGCTACACCTTC
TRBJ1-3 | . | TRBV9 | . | CASSVEGTYGNTIYF | TGTGCCAGCAGCGTAGAAGGTACCTATGGAAACACCATATATTTT
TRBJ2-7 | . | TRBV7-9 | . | CASSSGLQGWDEQYF | TGTGCCAGCAGCTCAGGACTACAGGGGTGGGACGAGCAGTACTTC
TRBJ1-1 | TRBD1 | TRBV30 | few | CAWSLTGGTAFF | TGTGCCTGGAGTCTCACAGGGGGCACGGCTTTCTTT
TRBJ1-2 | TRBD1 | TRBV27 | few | CASSTHRQGLYGYTF | TGTGCCAGCAGTACCCACCGACAGGGCCTCTATGGCTACACCTTC
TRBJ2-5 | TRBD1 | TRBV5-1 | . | CASSLEGAVKETQYF | TGCGCCAGCAGCTTGGAGGGGGCAGTTAAGGAGACCCAGTACTTC
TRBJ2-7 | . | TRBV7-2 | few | CASSLYRRQAGEQYF | TGTGCCAGCAGCTTATATCGTCGGCAGGCAGGGGAGCAGTACTTC
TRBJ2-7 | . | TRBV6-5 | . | CASQRAGNHYEQYF | TGTGCCTCACAACGCGCGGGGAATCACTACGAGCAGTACTTC
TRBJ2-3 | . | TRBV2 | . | CASSPGGTSTDTQYF | TGTGCCAGCAGCCCCGGGGGTACTAGCACAGATACGCAGTATTTT
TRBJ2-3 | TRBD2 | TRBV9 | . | CASSPGGGRTDTQYF | TGTGCCAGCAGCCCCGGGGGGGGGAGGACAGATACGCAGTATTTT
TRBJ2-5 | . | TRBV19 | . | CASSIRTGTPLNQETQYF | TGTGCCAGTAGTATCCGAACCGGGACACCTCTTAACCAAGAGACCCAGTACTTC
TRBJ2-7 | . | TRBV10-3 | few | CATRASYEQYF | TGTGCCACCCGGGCGTCCTACGAGCAGTACTTC
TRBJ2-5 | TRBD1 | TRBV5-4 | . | CASSAGQGPQETQYF | TGTGCCAGCAGCGCAGGACAGGGCCCGCAAGAGACCCAGTACTTC
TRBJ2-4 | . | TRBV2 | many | CASGVKLAKNIQYF | TGTGCCAGCGGCGTAAAGCTAGCCAAAAACATTCAGTACTTC
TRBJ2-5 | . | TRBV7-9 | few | CASSPPGETQYF | TGTGCCAGCAGCCCACCTGGGGAGACCCAGTACTTC
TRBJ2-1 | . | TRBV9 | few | CASSRDRTNEQFF | TGTGCCAGCAGCCGTGACAGAACCAATGAGCAGTTCTTC
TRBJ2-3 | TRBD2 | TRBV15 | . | CATSRVTSGRFTDTQYF | TGTGCCACCAGCAGAGTAACTAGCGGGAGGTTCACAGATACGCAGTATTTT
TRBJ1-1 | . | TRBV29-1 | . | CSVDISNTEAFF | TGCAGCGTTGACATATCAAACACTGAAGCTTTCTTT
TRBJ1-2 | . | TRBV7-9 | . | CASSLGGAYGYTF | TGTGCCAGCAGCTTAGGAGGGGCGTATGGCTACACCTTC
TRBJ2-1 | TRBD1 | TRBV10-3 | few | CAISVGQLDNEQFF | TGTGCCATCAGTGTGGGACAGCTAGACAATGAGCAGTTCTTC
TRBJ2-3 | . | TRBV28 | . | CASSKQGRGTDTQYF | TGTGCCAGCAGCAAGCAGGGGAGAGGCACAGATACGCAGTATTTT